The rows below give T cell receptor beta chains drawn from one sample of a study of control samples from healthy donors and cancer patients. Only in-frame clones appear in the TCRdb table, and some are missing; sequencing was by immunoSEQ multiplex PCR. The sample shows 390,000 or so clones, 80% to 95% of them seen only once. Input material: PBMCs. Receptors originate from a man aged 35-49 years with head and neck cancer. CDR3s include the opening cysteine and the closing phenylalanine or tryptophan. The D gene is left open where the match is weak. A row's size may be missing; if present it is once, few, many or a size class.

CDR3: CASRTTGGEAQYF
DNA: TGTGCCAGCAGGACGACAGGGGGTGAGGCCCAGTACTTC
size: NA
D: TRBD1
J: TRBJ2-5
V: TRBV6-5

CDR3: CASSLEGAGANVLTF
DNA: TGTGCCAGCAGTTTGGAGGGGGCGGGGGCCAACGTCCTGACTTTC
size: NA
D: NA
J: TRBJ2-6
V: TRBV28

CDR3: CASSVGGGLETQYF
DNA: TGTGCCAGCAGCGTAGGGGGGGGCCTGGAGACCCAGTACTTC
size: NA
D: NA
J: TRBJ2-5
V: TRBV9

CDR3: CASSQGISQEPTGKNEQFF
DNA: TGCGCCAGCAGCCAAGGCATATCGCAGGAACCGACAGGGAAAAATGAGCAGTTCTTC
size: once
D: TRBD1
J: TRBJ2-1
V: TRBV4-1

CDR3: CASSLYKNSYEQYF
DNA: TGTGCCAGCAGTTTATACAAAAATTCCTACGAGCAGTACTTC
size: NA
D: NA
J: TRBJ2-7
V: TRBV27

CDR3: CASRRWDQPQHF
DNA: TGTGCCAGCAGACGGTGGGATCAGCCCCAGCATTTT
size: NA
D: NA
J: TRBJ1-5
V: TRBV6-1

CDR3: CASSYPWTSGSLTDTQYF
DNA: TGTGCCAGCAGTTACCCGTGGACTAGCGGGAGTCTAACAGATACGCAGTATTTT
size: NA
D: TRBD2
J: TRBJ2-3
V: TRBV6-2/TRBV6-3

CDR3: CAWSGGLRNYEQYF
DNA: TGTGCCTGGAGTGGGGGACTCCGAAACTACGAGCAGTACTTC
size: NA
D: NA
J: TRBJ2-7
V: TRBV30

CDR3: CASSSPTGGTDNQPQHF
DNA: TGTGCCAGCAGTTCTCCTACAGGGGGGACTGACAATCAGCCCCAGCATTTT
size: NA
D: TRBD1
J: TRBJ1-5
V: TRBV6-2/TRBV6-3

CDR3: CASSPEPRYGYTF
DNA: TGTGCCAGCTCACCTGAGCCGCGCTATGGCTACACCTTC
size: NA
D: NA
J: TRBJ1-2
V: TRBV18

CDR3: CASSPVRGSGGYTF
DNA: TGTGCCAGCAGCCCGGTCAGGGGATCGGGAGGCTACACCTTC
size: NA
D: NA
J: TRBJ1-2
V: TRBV7-2

CDR3: CSASNAARGNTEAFF
DNA: TGCAGTGCTAGTAACGCGGCAAGAGGGAACACTGAAGCTTTCTTT
size: NA
D: NA
J: TRBJ1-1
V: TRBV20-1

CDR3: CASSLGGGLGNTIYF
DNA: TGTGCCAGCAGTTTAGGGGGGGGGCTTGGAAACACCATATATTTT
size: NA
D: NA
J: TRBJ1-3
V: TRBV28

CDR3: CASSLDGTGDFFYRTEAFF
DNA: TGTGCCAGCAGCTTAGATGGGACAGGGGATTTTTTTTATCGGACTGAAGCTTTCTTT
size: NA
D: TRBD1
J: TRBJ1-1
V: TRBV7-8

CDR3: CASSIEGDYEQYF
DNA: TGTGCCAGTAGTATAGAAGGGGACTACGAGCAGTACTTC
size: NA
D: NA
J: TRBJ2-7
V: TRBV19

CDR3: CASSDPADGELFF
DNA: TGCGCCAGCAGTGACCCGGCGGACGGGGAGCTGTTTTTT
size: NA
D: NA
J: TRBJ2-2
V: TRBV10-1

CDR3: CASSPHPGRLPTGELFF
DNA: TGTGCCAGCAGCCCCCACCCTGGGAGGCTCCCGACCGGGGAGCTGTTTTTT
size: NA
D: NA
J: TRBJ2-2
V: TRBV11-2

CDR3: CASSLTITGVVNEQFF
DNA: TGTGCCAGCAGCTTAACAATAACAGGGGTGGTCAATGAGCAGTTCTTC
size: NA
D: TRBD1
J: TRBJ2-1
V: TRBV7-3

CDR3: CASTLADTIYF
DNA: TGTGCCAGCACCCTGGCCGACACCATATATTTT
size: NA
D: NA
J: TRBJ1-3
V: TRBV21-1

CDR3: CASSESAVEPGGGTDTQYF
DNA: TGCGCCAGCAGTGAGTCAGCGGTTGAACCGGGAGGGGGCACAGATACGCAGTATTTT
size: NA
D: TRBD2
J: TRBJ2-3
V: TRBV10-1

CDR3: CASSLWTGGPKSTEAFF
DNA: TGTGCCAGCAGTTTATGGACAGGGGGGCCTAAATCTACTGAAGCTTTCTTT
size: NA
D: TRBD1
J: TRBJ1-1
V: TRBV28

CDR3: CATSRTGQGAGYTF
DNA: TGTGCCACCAGTCGTACCGGACAGGGGGCTGGCTACACCTTC
size: once
D: TRBD1
J: TRBJ1-2
V: TRBV24-1

CDR3: CASGPTGRTEAFF
DNA: TGTGCCAGTGGTCCGACAGGGCGCACTGAAGCTTTCTTT
size: NA
D: TRBD1
J: TRBJ1-1
V: TRBV19

CDR3: CASSDVRGNQPQHF
DNA: TGTGCCAGCAGTGATGTCCGGGGTAATCAGCCCCAGCATTTT
size: NA
D: NA
J: TRBJ1-5
V: TRBV2

CDR3: CSVWSGNTIYF
DNA: TGCAGTGTTTGGTCTGGAAACACCATATATTTT
size: once
D: NA
J: TRBJ1-3
V: TRBV20-1

CDR3: CASSQALATNEKLFF
DNA: TGCGCCAGCAGCCAAGCACTTGCAACTAATGAAAAACTGTTTTTT
size: NA
D: NA
J: TRBJ1-4
V: TRBV4-3

CDR3: CAITRDSTDTQYF
DNA: TGTGCCATTACCCGGGACAGTACAGATACGCAGTATTTT
size: NA
D: TRBD1
J: TRBJ2-3
V: TRBV2

CDR3: CASSTEANTEAFF
DNA: TGTGCCAGCAGCACCGAGGCAAACACTGAAGCTTTCTTT
size: NA
D: NA
J: TRBJ1-1
V: TRBV11-3

CDR3: CATSRGIYEQYF
DNA: TGTGCCACCAGCAGGGGAATCTACGAGCAGTACTTC
size: NA
D: NA
J: TRBJ2-7
V: TRBV15

CDR3: CASRTGSSYNSPLHF
DNA: TGTGCCAGCAGAACAGGGAGCTCCTATAATTCACCCCTCCACTTT
size: NA
D: NA
J: TRBJ1-6
V: TRBV2

CDR3: CASRGTGNSPLHF
DNA: TGTGCCAGCAGAGGGACAGGCAATTCACCCCTCCACTTT
size: NA
D: TRBD1
J: TRBJ1-6
V: TRBV7-2

CDR3: CSANLETQYF
DNA: TGCAGTGCTAACTTAGAGACCCAGTACTTC
size: NA
D: NA
J: TRBJ2-5
V: TRBV20-1

CDR3: CASSRNSDYGYTF
DNA: TGCGCCAGCAGCCGGAACAGTGACTATGGCTACACCTTC
size: NA
D: NA
J: TRBJ1-2
V: TRBV4-3

CDR3: CASSQDRRGENQPQHF
DNA: TGTGCCAGCAGCCAAGATCGCAGGGGGGAAAATCAGCCCCAGCATTTT
size: NA
D: TRBD1
J: TRBJ1-5
V: TRBV4-2

CDR3: CASSDGSTKNYGYTF
DNA: TGTGCCAGCAGTGACGGCAGCACGAAGAACTATGGCTACACCTTC
size: NA
D: NA
J: TRBJ1-2
V: TRBV4-2

CDR3: CASSPTGGEGYEQYF
DNA: TGTGCCAGCAGCCCGACAGGGGGCGAAGGCTACGAGCAGTACTTC
size: NA
D: TRBD1
J: TRBJ2-7
V: TRBV7-6

CDR3: CAWSYHLQDEAFF
DNA: TGTGCCTGGAGTTACCATTTGCAGGATGAAGCTTTCTTT
size: NA
D: NA
J: TRBJ1-1
V: TRBV30

CDR3: CSVSRQNNEQFF
DNA: TGCAGCGTTAGTCGGCAAAACAATGAGCAGTTCTTC
size: NA
D: NA
J: TRBJ2-1
V: TRBV29-1

CDR3: CASSLMRREQYF
DNA: TGTGCCAGCAGCCTCATGAGGCGCGAGCAGTACTTC
size: few
D: NA
J: TRBJ2-7
V: TRBV28

CDR3: CASPSRGNEQYF
DNA: TGTGCCAGCCCTTCCAGGGGCAACGAGCAGTACTTC
size: NA
D: NA
J: TRBJ2-7
V: TRBV19

CDR3: CAWSPGADTQYF
DNA: TGTGCCTGGAGTCCGGGGGCAGATACGCAGTATTTT
size: NA
D: NA
J: TRBJ2-3
V: TRBV30

CDR3: CASSLAGPRGNSPLHF
DNA: TGCGCCAGCAGCTTGGCGGGGCCCCGAGGGAATTCACCCCTCCACTTT
size: once
D: NA
J: TRBJ1-6
V: TRBV5-1

CDR3: CASTEGAQGNQPQHF
DNA: TGTGCCAGTACTGAGGGGGCACAAGGCAATCAGCCCCAGCATTTT
size: few
D: TRBD1
J: TRBJ1-5
V: TRBV5-5

CDR3: CAWSGGASGRTYNEQFF
DNA: TGTGCCTGGAGCGGCGGGGCTAGCGGGAGGACCTACAATGAGCAGTTCTTC
size: NA
D: TRBD2
J: TRBJ2-1
V: TRBV30